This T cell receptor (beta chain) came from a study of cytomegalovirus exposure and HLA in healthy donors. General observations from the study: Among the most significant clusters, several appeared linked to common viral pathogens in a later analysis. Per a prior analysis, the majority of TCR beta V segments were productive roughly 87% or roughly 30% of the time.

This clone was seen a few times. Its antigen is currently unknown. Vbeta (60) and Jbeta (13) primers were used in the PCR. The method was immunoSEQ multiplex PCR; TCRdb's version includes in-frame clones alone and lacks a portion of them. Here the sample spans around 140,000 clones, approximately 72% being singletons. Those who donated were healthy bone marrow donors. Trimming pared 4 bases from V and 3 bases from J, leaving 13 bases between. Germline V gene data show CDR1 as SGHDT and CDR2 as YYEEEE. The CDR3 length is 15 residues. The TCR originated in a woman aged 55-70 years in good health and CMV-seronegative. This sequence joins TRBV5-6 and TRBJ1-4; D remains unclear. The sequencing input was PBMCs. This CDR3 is CASSPPTRSNEKLFF. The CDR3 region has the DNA TGTGCCAGCAGCCCACCGACAAGATCTAATGAAAAACTGTTTTTT.